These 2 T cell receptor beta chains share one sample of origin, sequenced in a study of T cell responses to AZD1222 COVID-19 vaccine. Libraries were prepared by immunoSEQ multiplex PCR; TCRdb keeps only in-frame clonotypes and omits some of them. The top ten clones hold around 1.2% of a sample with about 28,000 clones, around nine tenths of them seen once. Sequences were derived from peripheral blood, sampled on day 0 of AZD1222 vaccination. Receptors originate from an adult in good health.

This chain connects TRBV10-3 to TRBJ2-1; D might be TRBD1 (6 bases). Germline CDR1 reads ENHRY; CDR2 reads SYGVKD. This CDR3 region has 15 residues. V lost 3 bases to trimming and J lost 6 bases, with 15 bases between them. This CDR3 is CAISDDRWGRNEQFF. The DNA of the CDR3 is TGTGCCATCAGTGATGATAGGTGGGGGCGCAATGAGCAGTTCTTC.

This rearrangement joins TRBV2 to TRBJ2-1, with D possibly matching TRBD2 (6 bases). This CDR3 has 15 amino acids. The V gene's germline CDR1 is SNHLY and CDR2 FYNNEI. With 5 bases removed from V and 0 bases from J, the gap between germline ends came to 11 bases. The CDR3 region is CASSRRASSYNEQFF. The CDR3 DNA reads TGTGCCAGCAGTAGGAGGGCGAGCTCCTACAATGAGCAGTTCTTC.